This TCR beta chain was captured in a study of vaccination effects on CD4 cells after COVID-19. Profiled with immunoSEQ multiplex PCR; TCRdb holds only in-frame clones, not every one. The sample yields 29,000 or so clones, roughly four fifths seen once. CDR1 is SEHNR, CDR2 FQNEAQ, per germline (reference sequence). This CDR3 contains 14 residues. V dropped 5 bases and J dropped 9; count of bases not matched to a gene: 6. Sequencing was preceded by expansion of antigen-specific CD4+ T cells with viral peptide pools in the ViraFEST assay. Investigators separated out CD4+ T cells once around 11 days of culture had passed. Either the mRNA-1273 or the BNT162b2 vaccine was given to participants as two doses. Note on this clone: Its cognate antigen is unknown.

This chain links TRBV7-9 with TRBJ2-2; 10 bases are shared with TRBD1. The clonotype comes from a human donor who received a COVID-19 vaccine. The sequencing here drew on CD4+ T cells from PBMCs cultured with HCoV-OC43 spike peptides, taken after COVID-19 vaccination. Subset of the sample: HCoV-OC43 spike overlapping peptide pool stimulation. DNA of the CDR3: TGTGCCAGCAGCCCCCGACAGGGGGCCTGGGAGCTGTTTTTT. Its translation: CASSPRQGAWELFF.